This TCR beta chain originates from a study of regulatory T cells in long-lasting Graves disease. Study-level findings and limits: When disease was persistent, TRBV28, TRBJ1-2 and TRBJ2-5 were the favored segments.

Assembly of TCR beta libraries relied on iRepertoire HTBI primers together with Arm-PCR of CDR3 regions. Study processing details: Across samples, 50 to 65 TRBV and around 14 TRBJ segments were found. TCRdb processed the multiplex PCR reads anew with MiXCR; each CDR3 protein has one entry. TCRdb's processing, not the study's, gives the V and J calls here. The repertoire has 350,000 to 500,000 distinct CDR3 sequences, roughly 15% of them found once; the top ten carry around a sixth. Only a few counts were recorded for this clonotype. Antigen unknown. The CDR3 is 16 residues long. Germline loops: CDR1 SGHRS, CDR2 YFSETQ. Trimming took 0 bases from V and 2 from J; bases not matched to a gene: 5. Noted time point: newly diagnosed GD, antithyroid drugs for less than 3 months. With RNA extracted from PBMCs as input, the TCR library was made. A further study also used this sample, focusing on T cells in Graves' hyperthyroidism and ophthalmopathy. As that study records: Stability of Graves' hyperthyroidism was defined as absent ophthalmopathy progression within 18 months.

The sequences come from peripheral blood mononuclear cells (PBMCs), collected at new diagnosis, from a patient treated with antithyroid drugs. The chain links TRBV5-1 to TRBJ1-5; 7 bases align to TRBD1. The clonotype comes from a woman in her forties or fifties with Graves disease. CDR3 sequence (DNA): TGCGCCAGCAGCTTGGAAGGGGGCTTGGGCAATCAGCCCCAGCATTTT. This gives the protein CASSLEGGLGNQPQHF. Supplemented by reference TRBV5-1 and TRBJ1-5, the full variable domain reads KAGVTQTPRYLIKTRGQQVTLSCSPISGHRSVSWYQQTPGQGLQFLFEYFSETQRNKGNFPGRFSGRQFSNSRSEMNVSTLELGDSALYLCASSLEGGLGNQPQHFGDGTRLSIL.